This T cell receptor (beta chain) derives from a study of T cell repertoires in cytomegalovirus infection. On the study more broadly: Selected CMV epitopes included recently identified HLA-C-restricted ones as well as well-studied HLA-B-restricted ones. Matching HLA type, along with CMV infection, was indicated by public TCR beta signatures. Whole-study results and caveats: Carriers of CMV and the relevant HLA type were discriminated by public TCR beta frequency. Ex vivo, HLA-C-restricted CMV-specific TCR beta clonotypes prevailed over the rest of the response.

Trimming removed 0 bases at V and 6 bases at J, with 6 bases between. This CDR3 is 13 amino acids long. Germline CDR1 SGHAT, CDR2 FQNNGV. TCRdb redid the calling of the reads with MiXCR, one entry per CDR3 protein. This table holds over 250,000 distinct CDR3 sequences, roughly a fifth found once. This clonotype was found a few times. Its antigen remains unknown. The sequences come from cultured PBMCs, collected from culture after CMV antigen stimulation. This clonotype was sampled from a human donor in good health (CMV status not recorded). Some clones in this sample may be carry-over from other donors' samples. The chain uses TRBV11-2 and TRBJ1-5, with D maybe TRBD1 (5 bases). CDR3 coding DNA: TGTGCCAGCAGCTTAGATCAGGGTCAGCCCCAGCATTTT. Residues: CASSLDQGQPQHF. Looking up the rest from reference TRBV11-2 and TRBJ1-5 gives the full variable domain: EAGVAQSPRYKIIEKRQSVAFWCNPISGHATLYWYQQILGQGPKLLIQFQNNGVVDDSQLPKDRFSAERLKGVDSTLKIQPAKLEDSAVYLCASSLDQGQPQHFGDGTRLSIL.